Below are 22 T cell receptor beta chains sequenced from a single sample in a study of blood T cell repertoires in COVID-19. Produced via immunoSEQ multiplex PCR; TCRdb's table is partial and in-frame only. This sample has about 18,000 clones, with 80% found just once. Sequences were obtained from peripheral blood. The receptors shown here come from a man older than 75 with acute or convalescent COVID-19.

The V call is TRBV6-5, the J call TRBJ1-3; 11 positions match TRBD1. Looked up from germline, CDR1 is MNHEY and CDR2 is SVGAGI. V was clipped by 4 bases and J by 2 bases; unmatched bases: 4. The CDR3 is made up of 16 amino acids. This CDR3 reads CASSSGTGGAGNTIYF. CDR3 nucleotides: TGTGCCAGCAGTTCCGGGACAGGGGGAGCTGGAAACACCATATATTTT.

This chain connects TRBV6-2 or TRBV6-3 to TRBJ2-5; TRBD1 is a possible D gene (7 bases). The germline V gene has CDR1 MNHEY and CDR2 SVGEGT. The CDR3 extends over 16 amino acids. V lost 2 bases, J lost 7 bases, and 20 bases lay in between. Here the CDR3 DNA reads TGTGCCAGCAGTTACGGGGGGACAGACCTCCGGGGGACCCAGTACTTC. Its protein product is CASSYGGTDLRGTQYF.

This clone was detected only a few times. The chain combines TRBV5-1 with TRBJ2-7; TRBD1 matches 7 bases. The length of the CDR3 is 14 residues. Germline loops: CDR1 SGHRS, CDR2 YFSETQ. J gave up 3 bases and V 4 bases, and 7 bases lay outside the gene matches. The CDR3 coding sequence is TGCGCCAGCAGCCCCGGACAGGCAAACTACGAGCAGTACTTC. This gives the protein CASSPGQANYEQYF.

This clone was seen a handful of times. The chain employs TRBV12-3 or TRBV12-4 and TRBJ1-1; D uncertain. CDR3 length equals 13 residues. Between the trimmed V and J ends, which lost 5 bases and 1 base, there was a span of 8 bases. The CDR3 bases are TGTGCCAGCAGTGGGCATACGAACACTGAAGCTTTCTTT. Its translation is CASSGHTNTEAFF.

This chain joins TRBV27 and TRBJ1-2; TRBD1 agrees at 9 bases. Germline V gene lookup returns CDR1 MNHEY and CDR2 SMNVEV (reference sequence). J was trimmed by 5 bases and V by 3 bases; bases with no gene match: 4. The CDR3 totals 14 residues. The CDR3 DNA follows: TGTGCCAGCAGTTTGGGGACAGGGAAATATGGCTACACCTTC. Translating it yields CASSLGTGKYGYTF.

V gene TRBV29-1 combines with J gene TRBJ1-2; 10 bases fit TRBD1. Germline loops: CDR1 SQVTM, CDR2 ANQGSEA. The CDR3 is 14 residues long. J gave up 3 bases and V 7 bases, and 8 bases lay outside the gene matches. CDR3: CSADRDRGDYGYTF. The DNA for the CDR3 is TGCAGCGCCGACCGGGACAGGGGTGACTATGGCTACACCTTC.

The chain combines TRBV19 with TRBJ1-1; TRBD1 might be the D (5 bases). With 4 bases removed from V and 0 bases from J, the gap between germline ends came to 9 bases. Germline assignment: CDR1 LNHDA and CDR2 SQIVND (reference sequence). The CDR3 runs 14 residues. CDR3 in amino acids: CASSTRQMNTEAFF. CDR3 nucleotide sequence: TGTGCCAGTAGTACCCGACAGATGAACACTGAAGCTTTCTTT.

This sequence joins TRBV2 and TRBJ2-7, with 10 bases identical to TRBD2. The CDR3 runs to 14 residues. V dropped 9 bases and J dropped 2; count of bases not matched to a gene: 7. Looked up from germline, CDR1 is SNHLY and CDR2 is FYNNEI. This CDR3 is CARQLAGLTYEQYF. In nucleotides, the CDR3 is TGTGCCAGACAACTAGCGGGGCTTACCTACGAGCAGTACTTC.

V and J are TRBV6-5 and TRBJ2-1, with TRBD2 matching 8 bases. With V trimmed by 2 bases and J by 3 bases, 3 bases remained unmatched. This CDR3 spans 15 amino acids. Germline CDR1 MNHEY, CDR2 SVGAGI. CDR3 coding DNA: TGTGCCAGCAGTTACCGCGGGGGGATCTACAATGAGCAGTTCTTC. This codes for CASSYRGGIYNEQFF.

This chain joins TRBV6-5 and TRBJ1-6; TRBD1 is a possible D gene (5 bases). Germline V gene lookup returns CDR1 MNHEY and CDR2 SVGAGI. The CDR3 contains 15 residues. The V gene lost 0 bases and the J gene lost 5 bases, with 8 bases spanning the gap. CDR3 sequence (DNA): TGTGCCAGCAGTTACTCCCGGACAAATAATTCACCCCTCCACTTT. This encodes CASSYSRTNNSPLHF.

A remark on this clone: One end of the junction does not line up with germline, which may come from a read error. The V gene is TRBV5-6, the J gene TRBJ1-2, with a possible D match to TRBD1 (5 bases). Per the germline V gene, CDR1 is SGHDT and CDR2 is YYEEEE. There are 11 residues in the CDR3. In nucleotides, the CDR3 is TGTGCCAGCAGCTTCGAGAACCGGGGGTCCTTC. Amino acid sequence: CASSFENRGSF.

This clone was seen once. The chain joins TRBV6-5 to TRBJ1-1, with 8 positions matching TRBD1. The trim removed 5 bases at V and 5 bases at J, leaving 7 bases unmatched. CDR3 size: 14 residues. Germline V gene sequence: CDR1 MNHEY, CDR2 SVGAGI. In nucleotides, the CDR3 is TGTGCCAGCAGTCCGGACAGGGTAGATACTGAAGCTTTCTTT. Translating it yields CASSPDRVDTEAFF.

The rearrangement links TRBV6-5 to TRBJ1-5; D is perhaps TRBD1 (5 bases). The CDR3 is 15 residues long. The V gene lost 2 bases and the J gene lost 2 bases, with 10 bases spanning the gap. Germline assignment: CDR1 MNHEY and CDR2 SVGAGI. The CDR3 loop reads CASSYRRGGNQPQHF. CDR3 coding DNA: TGTGCCAGCAGTTACCGGAGGGGCGGCAATCAGCCCCAGCATTTT.

The CDR3 reads CASSPTRSSYNSPLHF. In DNA, the CDR3 is TGTGCCAGCAGCCCTACACGGAGCTCCTATAATTCACCCCTCCACTTT. This rearrangement joins TRBV6-2 or TRBV6-3 to TRBJ1-6; no firm D call. Per the germline V gene, CDR1 is MNHEY and CDR2 is SVGEGT. Trimming took 6 bases from V and 0 from J, leaving 12 bases between them. The CDR3 spans 16 residues.

This chain links TRBV12-3 or TRBV12-4 with TRBJ1-2, with D unresolved. The germline V and J ends were trimmed by 7 bases and 4 bases, with 10 bases remaining between them. The CDR3 runs to 12 residues. The CDR3 loop is CASTPSGYGYTF. DNA for the CDR3: TGTGCCAGCACCCCCTCGGGCTATGGCTACACCTTC.

This sequence joins TRBV7-8 and TRBJ1-1, with TRBD1 matching 7 bases. The junction had 5 bases not matched to a gene; V was cut back by 5 bases and J by 2 bases. There are 14 residues in the CDR3. Germline values: CDR1 SGHVS, CDR2 FQNEAQ. CDR3 nucleotide sequence: TGTGCCAGCAGCCCCTTAGGGGGCAACACTGAAGCTTTCTTT. Its translation: CASSPLGGNTEAFF.

The V gene is TRBV18, the J gene TRBJ2-1, with TRBD2 matching over 13 bases. This CDR3 comprises 18 residues. Germline-derived CDR1 and CDR2 are KGHSH and LQKENI. J gave up 0 bases and V 0 bases, and 2 bases lay outside the gene matches. In DNA, the CDR3 is TGTGCCAGCTCACCACCGGGACTAGCGGGGAGCTCCTACAATGAGCAGTTCTTC. Translating it yields CASSPPGLAGSSYNEQFF.

This chain links TRBV2 with TRBJ2-2; D might be TRBD1 (6 bases). The germline CDR1 and CDR2 sequences are SNHLY and FYNNEI. Between the trimmed V and J ends, which lost 6 bases and 5 bases, there was a span of 16 bases. This CDR3 comprises 15 residues. The chain's CDR3 is CASRSRDTLTGELFF. CDR3 DNA: TGTGCCAGCAGGAGTAGGGACACTCTGACCGGGGAGCTGTTTTTT.

This sequence joins TRBV5-1 and TRBJ2-3, with 8 bases matching TRBD2. The germline V gene encodes CDR1 SGHRS and CDR2 YFSETQ. V gave up 4 bases and J gave up 2 bases; unmatched junction bases: 6. The CDR3 is made up of 15 amino acids. CDR3 region: CASSRAGDNTDTQYF. CDR3 in DNA: TGCGCCAGCAGCAGAGCGGGGGACAACACAGATACGCAGTATTTT.

The chain is built from TRBV27 and TRBJ2-3, with 8 bases aligning to TRBD2. The germline V gene encodes CDR1 MNHEY and CDR2 SMNVEV (reference sequence). The CDR3 loop spans 17 amino acids. V dropped 0 bases and J dropped 8; count of bases not matched to a gene: 13. This chain's CDR3 is CASSLSRAGGPHGTQYF. The CDR3 DNA reads TGTGCCAGCAGTTTATCGCGTGCGGGGGGCCCTCACGGTACGCAGTATTTT.

The chain has TRBV7-2 and TRBJ2-2; TRBD1 agrees at 7 bases. CDR3 size: 15 residues. J lost 3 bases, V lost 5 bases, and 6 bases had no gene match. The germline V gene encodes CDR1 SGHTA and CDR2 FQGNSA. The CDR3: CASSLRQGDTGELFF. The CDR3 coding sequence is TGTGCCAGCAGCCTCCGACAGGGTGACACCGGGGAGCTGTTTTTT.

The chain joins TRBV2 to TRBJ1-6; 11 bases line up with TRBD1. In germline, CDR1 is SNHLY, CDR2 FYNNEI. The CDR3 loop spans 16 amino acids. J lost 11 bases, V lost 0 bases, and 6 bases had no gene match. The CDR3 coding sequence is TGTGCCAGCAGTGAAGCCGGGACAGGGGGTCCCGCACCCCTCCACTTT. Translation: CASSEAGTGGPAPLHF.